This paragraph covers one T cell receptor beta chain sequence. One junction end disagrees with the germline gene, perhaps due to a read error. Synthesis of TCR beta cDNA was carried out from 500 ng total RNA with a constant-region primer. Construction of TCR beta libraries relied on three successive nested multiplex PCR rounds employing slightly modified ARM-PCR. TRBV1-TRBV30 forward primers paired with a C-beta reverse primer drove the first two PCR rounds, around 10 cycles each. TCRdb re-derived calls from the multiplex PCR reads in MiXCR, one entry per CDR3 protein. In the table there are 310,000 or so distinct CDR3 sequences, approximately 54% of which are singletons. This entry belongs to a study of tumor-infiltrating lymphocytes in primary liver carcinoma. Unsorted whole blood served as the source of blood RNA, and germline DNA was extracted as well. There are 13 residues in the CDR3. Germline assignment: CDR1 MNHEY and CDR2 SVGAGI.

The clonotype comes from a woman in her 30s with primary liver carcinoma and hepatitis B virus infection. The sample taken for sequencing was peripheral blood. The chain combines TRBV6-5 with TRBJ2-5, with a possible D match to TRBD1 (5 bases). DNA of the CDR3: TGTGTCAGCTCCGACAGCCACCAAGAGACCCAGTACTTC. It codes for CVSSDSHQETQYF.